The next 3 T cell receptor beta chains were all read from a single sample in a study of T cell repertoires in cytomegalovirus infection. Each CDR3 protein gets one entry after TCRdb re-called the reads with MiXCR. Found here are 350,000 to 500,000 distinct CDR3 sequences, roughly 31% of them singletons; the top ten hold roughly 13%. The source material was PBMCs. All receptors come from a human donor in good health (CMV status not recorded). Some clones in this sample may be carry-over from other donors' samples.

This clonotype was counted at least ten times. The chain joins TRBV7-2 to TRBJ2-3; 15 bases line up with TRBD2. CDR1 is SGHTA and CDR2 is FQGNSA in the germline V gene. The CDR3 consists of 17 residues. After removal of 5 bases from V and 6 bases from J, the junction contained 9 bases not matched to a gene. CDR3 nucleotide sequence: TGTGCCAGCAGCACCCGGACTAGCGGGGGGGCCAGGGATACGCAGTATTTT. Protein sequence: CASSTRTSGGARDTQYF.

The chain couples TRBV6-2 or TRBV6-3 to TRBJ1-1; tentatively, D is TRBD1 (6 bases). V dropped 4 bases and J dropped 2 bases, with 14 bases sitting between them. CDR1 and CDR2 from the germline V gene are MNHEY and SVGEGT. CDR3 length equals 15 residues. The CDR3 coding sequence is TGTGCCAGCAGTTCGCCCCACAGGGATAACACTGAAGCTTTCTTT. Translated: CASSSPHRDNTEAFF.

The V gene is TRBV6-1, the J gene TRBJ1-5; 8 bases line up with TRBD1. In germline, CDR1 is MNHNS, CDR2 SASEGT. The length of the CDR3 is 16 residues. The V and J ends lost 4 bases and 0 bases, in that order; junction bases with no gene match: 5. CDR3 DNA: TGTGCCAGCAGTGCGACAGGGGAATTTAGCAATCAGCCCCAGCATTTT. Its protein is CASSATGEFSNQPQHF.